These T cell receptor beta chains were read from a single sample in a study of blood T cell repertoires in COVID-19. The method was immunoSEQ multiplex PCR; TCRdb's version includes in-frame clones alone and lacks a portion of them. The sample lists fewer than 300,000 clones; more than 70% were seen once. Sequences were obtained from peripheral blood. The receptors originated from a woman aged 18 to 35 with acute or convalescent COVID-19. Each CDR3 is given with its conserved first and last residue. Fields, in order: V gene, clone size, J gene, D gene, CDR3 length, CDR3 protein, CDR3 DNA. D genes are given only for firm matches. Expanded clones are given a class, and other clones once, few, many or no size at all.

>TRBV30|.|TRBJ2-7|.|13
CAWTLGLGGEQYF
TGTGCCTGGACCCTAGGCCTGGGGGGTGAGCAGTACTTC
>TRBV5-1|few|TRBJ2-3|TRBD2|16
CASSLGTSGITDTQYF
TGCGCCAGCAGCTTGGGGACTAGCGGGATCACAGATACGCAGTATTTT
>TRBV15|.|TRBJ1-1|TRBD1|13
CATSEGGGTEAFF
TGTGCCACCAGCGAAGGGGGCGGGACTGAAGCTTTCTTT
>TRBV28|.|TRBJ2-6|.|15
CASNQGNSGANVLTF
TGTGCCAGCAATCAGGGGAACTCTGGGGCCAACGTCCTGACTTTC
>TRBV15|.|TRBJ2-3|.|13
CATSGGLADTQYF
TGTGCCACCAGCGGAGGACTCGCGGATACGCAGTATTTT
>TRBV28|.|TRBJ2-3|.|12
CASSSRTNTQYF
TGTGCCAGCAGTTCTCGAACTAATACGCAGTATTTT
>TRBV11-2|.|TRBJ2-7|TRBD2|16
CASSYGLAGSPYEQYF
TGTGCCAGCAGCTACGGACTAGCGGGGTCCCCCTACGAGCAGTACTTC
>TRBV5-8|.|TRBJ2-1|TRBD1|16
CASSFYGQGAYREQFF
TGTGCCAGCAGCTTTTATGGGCAGGGGGCGTATCGGGAGCAGTTCTTC
>TRBV7-6|once|TRBJ2-7|TRBD2|16
CASSLVAGGTSYEQYF
TGTGCCAGCAGCTTAGTAGCGGGAGGGACATCCTACGAGCAGTACTTC
>TRBV6-5|.|TRBJ2-1|TRBD2|15
CASRGLAGGHNEQFF
TGTGCCAGCAGGGGACTAGCGGGAGGCCACAATGAGCAGTTCTTC
>TRBV3-1/TRBV3-2|once|TRBJ2-5|TRBD1|14
CASSQGSGTGDQYF
TGTGCCAGCAGCCAAGGCTCCGGGACAGGGGACCAGTACTTC
>TRBV9|.|TRBJ1-1|.|14
CASSVTTVNTEAFF
TGTGCCAGCAGCGTAACGACAGTGAACACTGAAGCTTTCTTT
>TRBV2|.|TRBJ1-1|TRBD1|14
CASSEQGVGTEAFF
TGTGCCAGCAGTGAACAGGGGGTTGGAACTGAAGCTTTCTTT
>TRBV28|.|TRBJ2-5|.|14
CASIPFATAGTQYF
TGTGCCAGCATCCCTTTTGCGACAGCGGGGACCCAGTACTTC
>TRBV5-1|.|TRBJ1-1|.|14
CASSLGLEGTEAFF
TGCGCCAGCAGCTTGGGGCTTGAGGGCACTGAAGCTTTCTTT
>TRBV5-6|.|TRBJ1-1|.|14
CASSRGIMNTEAFF
TGTGCCAGCAGCCGGGGGATTATGAACACTGAAGCTTTCTTT
>TRBV9|.|TRBJ2-5|.|14
CASSVAPSRETQYF
TGTGCCAGCAGCGTAGCTCCTAGCCGGGAGACCCAGTACTTC